Reported below is one T cell receptor beta chain. This sample was included in a study of blood T cell repertoires in COVID-19. Assay used: immunoSEQ multiplex PCR; TCRdb lists only in-frame clones, some missing. The sample comprises about 190,000 clones, about 88% of which are singletons, and 3.2% rests with the top ten. Cohort 3 donors counted as recovered after two negative PCRs, clearance, or resolved symptoms. This CDR3 region has 17 residues. V lost 8 bases and J 3 bases, leaving 25 bases between the germline ends. CDR1 and CDR2 from the germline V gene are MDHEN and SYDVKM. This receptor was identified in a woman under 40 who had recovered from COVID-19. Sequencing was carried out using PBMCs or T cells enriched from blood (not recorded which). The chain recombines TRBV28 with TRBJ1-1, with D perhaps matching TRBD1 (5 bases). Here the CDR3 DNA reads TGTGCCAGCCGAAGGGGCGCGAGGTTTGCGGTGGACACTGAAGCTTTCTTT. Its protein product is CASRRGARFAVDTEAFF.